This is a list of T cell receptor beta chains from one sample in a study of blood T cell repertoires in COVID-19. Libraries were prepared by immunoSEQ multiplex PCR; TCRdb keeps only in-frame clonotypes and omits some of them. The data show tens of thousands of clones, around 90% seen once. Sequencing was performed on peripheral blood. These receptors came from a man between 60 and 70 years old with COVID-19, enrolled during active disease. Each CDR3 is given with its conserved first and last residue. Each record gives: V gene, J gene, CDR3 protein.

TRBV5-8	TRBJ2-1	CASSPGLSFRGSSYNEQFF
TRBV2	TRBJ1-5	CATSRGVRQPQHF
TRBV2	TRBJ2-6	CASMGGSGANVLTF
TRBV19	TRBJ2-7	CASSMGGPTPYEQYF
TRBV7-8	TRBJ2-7	CASSPSRDTVPYEQYF
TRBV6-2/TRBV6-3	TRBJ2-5	CASSYSSTEQETQYF
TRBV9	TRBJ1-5	CASSQGARSQPQHF
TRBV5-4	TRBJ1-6	CASSTGGDADSPLHF
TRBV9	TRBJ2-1	CASGTGISYNEQFF
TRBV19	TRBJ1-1	CASSTDRGNTEAFF
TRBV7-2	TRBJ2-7	CASSPYRGRSYEQYF
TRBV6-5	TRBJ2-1	CASSYRGDSYNEQFF
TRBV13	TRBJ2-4	CASSLSQGGIAKNIQYF
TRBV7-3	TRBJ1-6	CASSLNGQVYNSPLHF
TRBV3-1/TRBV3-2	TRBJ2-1	CASSPLFGTSGKYNEQFF
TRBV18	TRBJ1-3	CASSADRSGNTIYF
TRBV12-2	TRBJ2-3	CASRLVASGRSISTDTQYF
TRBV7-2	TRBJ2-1	CASSSLTAGGEQFF
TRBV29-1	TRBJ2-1	CSVEGRYNEQFF
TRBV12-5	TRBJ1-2	CASGLGTENYGYTF
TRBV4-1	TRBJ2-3	CASSQSSGSPIDTQYF
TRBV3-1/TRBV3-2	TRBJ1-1	CASSQVGGTGSRAFF
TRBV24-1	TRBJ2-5	CATSDPRIRGHQETQYF
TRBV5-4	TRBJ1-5	CASSLYPYQPQHF
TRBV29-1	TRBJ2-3	CSGGGLAGGDTQYF
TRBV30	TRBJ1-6	CAWSEASSYNSPLHF
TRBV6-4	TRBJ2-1	CASSVGTTSGYNEQFF
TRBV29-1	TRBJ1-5	CSVGGGRGNQPQHF